This T cell receptor (beta chain) is from a study of cytomegalovirus exposure and HLA in healthy donors. Findings of the study overall: The authors enumerated under 200 TCR beta chains as linked to cytomegalovirus. Among immune exposure information, only CMV serostatus was available. It has been reported that TCR beta sequences accurately predicted the HLA-A and HLA-B alleles of most subjects.

This clone was found a few times. Its matching antigen is unknown. CDR3 size: 16 residues. Trimming at V came to 6 bases and at J to 0 bases, leaving 9 bases not matched to a gene. Germline assignment: CDR1 SEHNR and CDR2 FQNEAQ (reference sequence). Primers for the PCR totalled 60 Vbeta and 13 Jbeta. Clones were sequenced by immunoSEQ multiplex PCR, and TCRdb holds only the in-frame ones, with some missing. Among roughly 200,000 clones listed, around 73% were seen once. The gene calls are TRBV7-9 and TRBJ1-2; 8 bases are shared with TRBD1. The sample consisted of PBMCs. This clonotype was sampled from a woman aged 30 to 39 in good health and CMV-seropositive. DNA of the CDR3: TGTGCCAGCAGTCGAATTACAGGGGGATCTAACTATGGCTACACCTTC. Residues: CASSRITGGSNYGYTF.